This is a list of T cell receptor beta chains from one sample in a study of cytomegalovirus exposure and HLA in healthy donors. The assay was immunoSEQ multiplex PCR, and TCRdb's table has in-frame clones only and misses some. The profile shows about 150,000 clones, approximately 91% of them singletons. The sequencing sample was made of PBMCs. The source of these receptors is a young woman in good health and CMV-seropositive. Both conserved end residues are part of each CDR3. The D gene is left open where the match is weak. Clone size appears in some rows only: once, few, many, or a class for an expanded clone.

abundance	d_gene	v_gene	j_gene	CDR3nt	CDR3aa
.	TRBD2	TRBV27	TRBJ2-1	TGTGCCAGTAGCGGGAGTGAGAATGAGCAGTTCTTC	CASSGSENEQFF
.	.	TRBV29-1	TRBJ2-4	TGCAGCGTTGAAGACTGGGACTTAGCCAAAAACATTCAGTACTTC	CSVEDWDLAKNIQYF
.	TRBD1	TRBV19	TRBJ1-2	TGTGCCAGTAGCAAACAGGGGGCGCAGGGCTACACCTTC	CASSKQGAQGYTF
.	.	TRBV7-9	TRBJ2-3	TGTGCCAGCAGTCCTAACACAGATACGCAGTATTTT	CASSPNTDTQYF
.	TRBD1	TRBV5-8	TRBJ1-5	TGTGCCAGCAGCTTGGCCGGGACAGGGGGGGATCAGCCCCAGCATTTT	CASSLAGTGGDQPQHF
.	TRBD2	TRBV27	TRBJ2-5	TGTGCCAGCAGTTTACGACCAGAAGCGGGAGGCCAGGTCGGGACCCAGTACTTC	CASSLRPEAGGQVGTQYF
once	TRBD1	TRBV19	TRBJ2-7	TGTGCCAGTAGTAAACCGGGACAGGTCTCCTACGAGCAGTACTTC	CASSKPGQVSYEQYF
.	TRBD2	TRBV6-5	TRBJ2-7	TGTGCCAGCAGTTCGGATAGCGGGAGTTACGAGCAGTACTTC	CASSSDSGSYEQYF
.	TRBD2	TRBV6-1	TRBJ2-1	TGTGCCAGCAGTCTAGCGGGGTATACCTACAATGAGCAGTTCTTC	CASSLAGYTYNEQFF
.	.	TRBV2	TRBJ2-3	TGTGCCAGCAGCACAGGTTCCGATACGCAGTATTTT	CASSTGSDTQYF
.	.	TRBV9	TRBJ2-3	TGTGCCAGCAGTCTACAGGGTAGCACAGATACGCAGTATTTT	CASSLQGSTDTQYF
.	TRBD2	TRBV2	TRBJ2-7	TGTGCCAGCAGTGAAGTTTCGCGGGAGGTTCGCGAGCAGTACTTC	CASSEVSREVREQYF
.	TRBD1	TRBV30	TRBJ1-5	TGTGCCTGGAGCGGGGACAGGGTAGGCAATCAGCCCCAGCATTTT	CAWSGDRVGNQPQHF
.	TRBD2	TRBV4-3	TRBJ2-1	TGCGCCAGCAGCCAGGTTAGCGGGAGCCACACCCTGAATGAGCAGTTCTTC	CASSQVSGSHTLNEQFF